These T cell receptor beta chains were read from a single sample in a study of beta chain features in type 1 diabetes. Clones were sequenced by immunoSEQ multiplex PCR, and TCRdb holds only the in-frame ones, with some missing. Of around 250,000 clones in the sample, 27% were seen once. Sequenced sample: central memory CD4+ T cells from blood. The receptors here all came from a man aged 25-45 years in good health. Each CDR3 is given with its conserved first and last residue. The D gene is left open where the match is weak. Clone size is shown for a subset of rows, as once, few, many or a class of expanded clone.

V gene: TRBV7-2
D gene: TRBD1
clone size: few
J gene: TRBJ2-3
CDR3 DNA: TGTGCCAGCAGCTTAGTGGGGACAGGGACGGTGAATACGCAGTATTTT
CDR3 protein: CASSLVGTGTVNTQYF

V gene: TRBV18
D gene: NA
clone size: many
J gene: TRBJ2-2
CDR3 DNA: TGTGCCAGCTCACCCCAAACCGGGGAGCTGTTTTTT
CDR3 protein: CASSPQTGELFF

V gene: TRBV7-2
D gene: NA
clone size: few
J gene: TRBJ2-3
CDR3 DNA: TGTGCCAGCAGCTTAGGGCTGGGGGCGCGGACAGATACGCAGTATTTT
CDR3 protein: CASSLGLGARTDTQYF

V gene: TRBV29-1
D gene: NA
clone size: NA
J gene: TRBJ2-4
CDR3 DNA: TGCAGCGTTGAAGGGGCAGGGGGGTTAGGCATTCAGTACTTC
CDR3 protein: CSVEGAGGLGIQYF

V gene: TRBV5-4
D gene: NA
clone size: NA
J gene: TRBJ2-1
CDR3 DNA: TGTGCCAGTCGACCCGCCATTGACAGCTCCTACAATGAGCAGTTCTTC
CDR3 protein: CASRPAIDSSYNEQFF

V gene: TRBV18
D gene: NA
clone size: few
J gene: TRBJ1-6
CDR3 DNA: TGTGCCAGCCGCTCGATCAGGCCACCCCTCCACTTT
CDR3 protein: CASRSIRPPLHF

V gene: TRBV4-1
D gene: NA
clone size: few
J gene: TRBJ2-7
CDR3 DNA: TGCGCCAGCAGTGCTCCCTTCGACGCGCAGTACTTC
CDR3 protein: CASSAPFDAQYF

V gene: TRBV6-5
D gene: NA
clone size: few
J gene: TRBJ2-3
CDR3 DNA: TGTGCCAGCAGTTACAGGACTCGAAGCACAGATACGCAGTATTTT
CDR3 protein: CASSYRTRSTDTQYF

V gene: TRBV18
D gene: NA
clone size: NA
J gene: TRBJ2-1
CDR3 DNA: TGTGCCAGCTCACCACCCCTCGCCCGGGGCGAGCAGTTCTTC
CDR3 protein: CASSPPLARGEQFF

V gene: TRBV15
D gene: NA
clone size: NA
J gene: TRBJ2-6
CDR3 DNA: TGTGCCACCAGCACATTTTCCTCTGGGGCCAACGTCCTGACTTTC
CDR3 protein: CATSTFSSGANVLTF

V gene: TRBV25-1
D gene: TRBD1
clone size: NA
J gene: TRBJ2-3
CDR3 DNA: TGTGCCAGCAGTGAAGACAGGGGCACAGATACGCAGTATTTT
CDR3 protein: CASSEDRGTDTQYF

V gene: TRBV7-7
D gene: NA
clone size: once
J gene: TRBJ2-5
CDR3 DNA: TGTGCCAGCAGCTTTGACATAAGGGGGACCCAGTACTTC
CDR3 protein: CASSFDIRGTQYF

V gene: TRBV7-2
D gene: NA
clone size: few
J gene: TRBJ1-5
CDR3 DNA: TGTGCCAGCAGCTTGGGTACCAGTCAGCCCCAGCATTTT
CDR3 protein: CASSLGTSQPQHF

V gene: TRBV7-2
D gene: NA
clone size: NA
J gene: TRBJ2-1
CDR3 DNA: TGTGCCAGCAGCTTATTCACGGGAAATGAGCAGTTCTTC
CDR3 protein: CASSLFTGNEQFF

V gene: TRBV2
D gene: TRBD1
clone size: few
J gene: TRBJ2-4
CDR3 DNA: TGTGCCAGCAGTCCCCGGGACAGGGGGCACATTCAGTACTTC
CDR3 protein: CASSPRDRGHIQYF

V gene: TRBV29-1
D gene: NA
clone size: few
J gene: TRBJ2-5
CDR3 DNA: TGCAGCGTGAGTGAACGGACCCAGTACTTC
CDR3 protein: CSVSERTQYF

V gene: TRBV7-8
D gene: TRBD1
clone size: few
J gene: TRBJ2-2
CDR3 DNA: TGTGCCAGCAGCTTATATCAGGGGGCAACCGGGGAGCTGTTTTTT
CDR3 protein: CASSLYQGATGELFF

V gene: TRBV27
D gene: NA
clone size: few
J gene: TRBJ2-6
CDR3 DNA: TGTGCCAGCAGTCTGACTTGGGGGTACGGGGCCAACGTCCTGACTTTC
CDR3 protein: CASSLTWGYGANVLTF

V gene: TRBV2
D gene: NA
clone size: NA
J gene: TRBJ1-1
CDR3 DNA: TGTGCCAGCAGTGGGACAGTGAACACTGAAGCTTTCTTT
CDR3 protein: CASSGTVNTEAFF

V gene: TRBV28
D gene: NA
clone size: few
J gene: TRBJ1-2
CDR3 DNA: TGTGCCAGCAGTTCTCGACAGAACTATGGCTACACCTTC
CDR3 protein: CASSSRQNYGYTF

V gene: TRBV29-1
D gene: NA
clone size: NA
J gene: TRBJ1-5
CDR3 DNA: TGCAGCGTCTCCGGGACACCAAATCAGCCCCAGCATTTT
CDR3 protein: CSVSGTPNQPQHF

V gene: TRBV10-3
D gene: NA
clone size: few
J gene: TRBJ2-7
CDR3 DNA: TGTGCCACTCACGTGGGGGACTACGAGCAGTACTTC
CDR3 protein: CATHVGDYEQYF

V gene: TRBV11-2
D gene: NA
clone size: NA
J gene: TRBJ2-1
CDR3 DNA: TGTGCCAGCAGCGGAAGGGGTGAGCAGTTCTTC
CDR3 protein: CASSGRGEQFF

V gene: TRBV7-2
D gene: NA
clone size: few
J gene: TRBJ1-1
CDR3 DNA: TGTGCCAGCAGCCCCAGGATGAACACTGAAGCTTTCTTT
CDR3 protein: CASSPRMNTEAFF

V gene: TRBV6-5
D gene: NA
clone size: NA
J gene: TRBJ2-1
CDR3 DNA: TGTGCCAGCAGCCCCCGGGGGCCCCTTGTGGATGAGCAGTTCTTC
CDR3 protein: CASSPRGPLVDEQFF

V gene: TRBV30
D gene: TRBD2
clone size: few
J gene: TRBJ2-1
CDR3 DNA: TGTGCCTGGGATGGTGGGACTAGCGGGAATGAGCAGTTCTTC
CDR3 protein: CAWDGGTSGNEQFF

V gene: TRBV29-1
D gene: TRBD2
clone size: NA
J gene: TRBJ2-5
CDR3 DNA: TGCAGCGCTGGTCCGGGACTAGCGGGAGTCGGCCAAGAGACCCAGTACTTC
CDR3 protein: CSAGPGLAGVGQETQYF

V gene: TRBV2
D gene: TRBD1
clone size: NA
J gene: TRBJ1-5
CDR3 DNA: TGTGCCACGAGATGGCGGACAGGCGGCAATCAGCCCCAGCATTTT
CDR3 protein: CATRWRTGGNQPQHF

V gene: TRBV5-6
D gene: TRBD1
clone size: NA
J gene: TRBJ1-1
CDR3 DNA: TGTGCCAGCAGCGTAAACAGGGGGAAGAACACTGAAGCTTTCTTT
CDR3 protein: CASSVNRGKNTEAFF

V gene: TRBV27
D gene: TRBD2
clone size: NA
J gene: TRBJ2-5
CDR3 DNA: TGTGCCACCGCTAGCGGGAGGCGTGAGACCCAGTACTTC
CDR3 protein: CATASGRRETQYF

V gene: TRBV15
D gene: TRBD1
clone size: NA
J gene: TRBJ2-6
CDR3 DNA: TGTGCCACAGGGACAGGGACCTCTGGGGCCAACGTCCTGACTTTC
CDR3 protein: CATGTGTSGANVLTF

V gene: TRBV7-2
D gene: TRBD1
clone size: NA
J gene: TRBJ1-4
CDR3 DNA: TGTGCCAGCAGCATCAAGGGACAGGGGGCTGAAAAACTGTTTTTT
CDR3 protein: CASSIKGQGAEKLFF